This TCR beta chain was documented in a study of radiotherapy plus CTLA-4 blockade in lung cancer. Study outcomes and limitations: Tumor-derived TCR clones expanded in blood after radiotherapy plus ipilimumab. Reported findings show early blood T cell clone dynamics, with interferon-beta, best predicted response.

The CDR3 is made up of 13 amino acids. Germline V gene sequence: CDR1 MDHEN, CDR2 SYDVKM. The V and J ends lost 3 bases and 0 bases respectively, with 4 bases between them. The study gave focal radiation plus ipilimumab CTLA-4 blockade to patients with chemo-refractory metastatic non-small-cell lung cancer. Comment on this clone: No antigen is known for it.

The method was immunoSEQ multiplex PCR; TCRdb's version includes in-frame clones alone and lacks a portion of them. The top ten hold 9.5% to 10% of the sample, which has around 40,000 clones, about 75% seen once. The TCR comes from a human donor with non-small cell lung cancer who had stable disease on radiotherapy plus ipilimumab. Here the sequenced sample was peripheral blood, taken from a patient treated with radiotherapy plus ipilimumab. The chain recombines TRBV28 with TRBJ2-3; the D is unclear. The CDR3 is CASSLGSTDTQYF. CDR3 bases: TGTGCCAGCAGTTTGGGCAGCACAGATACGCAGTATTTT.